The clone carrying this TCR beta chain appeared a few times. Its specificity is unknown. These data are taken from a study of T-cell reconstitution after alpha-beta-depleted transplantation in children. TCRbeta library construction was performed incorporating unique molecular identifiers. TCRdb processed the PCR reads anew with MiXCR; each CDR3 protein has one entry. Found here are fewer than 350,000 distinct CDR3 sequences, 9.5% to 13% of them singletons; the top ten hold less than 9%. Study-wide results and limits: Reportedly, alpha-beta T cells present about two months post-transplant originated from several hundred expanded clones of graft origin. T-cell counts and diversity at one year following transplant were attributed mainly to newly produced T cells. Recipient T cells and thymic progenitors that survived were the source of the high TCRbeta diversity seen at day 60 in some patients.

The germline V gene has CDR1 DFQATT and CDR2 SNEGSKA (reference sequence). The CDR3 loop spans 15 amino acids. Trimming cost V 6 bases and J 7 bases; bases outside gene matches: 12. The sequence was obtained from a boy younger than two with acute myeloid leukemia, due to receive a stem cell transplant. The specimen comprised PBMCs, sampled before TCRalphabeta/CD19-depleted stem cell transplant. The chain recombines TRBV20-1 with TRBJ1-6, with 7 bases aligning to TRBD1. In nucleotides, the CDR3 is TGCAGTGCCCAGACAGGGCTAGCTCCGAATTCACCCCTCCACTTT. This encodes CSAQTGLAPNSPLHF.